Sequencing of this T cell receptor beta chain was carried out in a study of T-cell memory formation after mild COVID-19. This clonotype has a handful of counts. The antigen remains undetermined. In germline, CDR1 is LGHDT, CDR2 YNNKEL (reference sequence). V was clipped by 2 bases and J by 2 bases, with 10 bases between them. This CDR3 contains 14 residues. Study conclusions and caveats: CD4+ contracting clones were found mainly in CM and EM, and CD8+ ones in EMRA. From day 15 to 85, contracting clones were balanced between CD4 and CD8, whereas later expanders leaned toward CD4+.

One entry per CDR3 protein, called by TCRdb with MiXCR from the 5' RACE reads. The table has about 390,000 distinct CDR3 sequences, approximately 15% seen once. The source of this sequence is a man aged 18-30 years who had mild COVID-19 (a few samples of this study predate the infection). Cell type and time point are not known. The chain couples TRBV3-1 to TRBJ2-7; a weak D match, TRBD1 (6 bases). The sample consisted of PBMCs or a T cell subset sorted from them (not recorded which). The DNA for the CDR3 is TGTGCCAGCAGCCAACAGGGGATACCCTACGAGCAGTACTTC. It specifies CASSQQGIPYEQYF.